A selection of T cell receptor beta chains follows, all from one sample in a study of molecular identifiers for immune sequencing clone quantification. In TCRdb, the PCR reads were re-called with MiXCR into one record per CDR3 protein. The sample holds about 510,000 distinct CDR3 sequences, about a quarter seen once. The sequenced sample consisted of naive CD8+ T cells from blood, with Jurkat cell RNA spiked in. The receptors shown here come from a human donor in good health. Some libraries in this study had Jurkat cell RNA spiked in. CDR3s include the opening cysteine and the closing phenylalanine or tryptophan. The D gene is left open where the match is weak. Size is omitted from some rows. Given values are once, few, many or a class for expanded clones.

size	J	V	D	CDR3	DNA
few	TRBJ2-3	TRBV30	-	CAWSAGTRNTDTQYF	TGTGCCTGGAGTGCCGGGACACGCAACACAGATACGCAGTATTTT
many	TRBJ2-2	TRBV30	-	CAWDVGTTGELFF	TGTGCCTGGGACGTGGGAACAACCGGGGAGCTGTTTTTT
-	TRBJ2-7	TRBV27	-	CASSPRGRMYEQYF	TGTGCCAGCAGTCCCCGGGGGCGCATGTACGAGCAGTACTTC
-	TRBJ1-1	TRBV12-3/TRBV12-4	-	CASSFKLWGRNTEAFF	TGTGCCAGCAGTTTTAAGTTATGGGGACGAAACACTGAAGCTTTCTTT
few	TRBJ2-5	TRBV5-3	TRBD2	CASSLSSGTTIIQETQYF	TGTGCCAGCAGCCTCTCTAGCGGGACGACAATAATCCAAGAGACCCAGTACTTC
-	TRBJ2-1	TRBV7-7	-	CASSLGPINEQFF	TGTGCTAGCAGCTTAGGCCCGATCAATGAGCAGTTCTTC
few	TRBJ2-2	TRBV12-3/TRBV12-4	-	CASSRERIGELFF	TGTGCCAGCAGCAGGGAGAGGATCGGGGAGCTGTTTTTT
-	TRBJ2-7	TRBV7-2	-	CASSELALSYEQYF	TGTGCCAGCAGCGAACTAGCCCTATCCTACGAGCAGTACTTC
-	TRBJ2-7	TRBV18	TRBD1	CASSPGTGNTYEQYF	TGTGCCAGCTCACCGGGGACAGGAAACACCTACGAGCAGTACTTC
-	TRBJ1-5	TRBV6-2/TRBV6-3	-	CASRAANQPQHF	TGTGCCAGCCGGGCAGCTAATCAGCCCCAGCATTTT
-	TRBJ2-3	TRBV15	TRBD1	CATSRDGVGDRVMADMQYF	TGTGCCACCAGCAGAGACGGGGTTGGGGACAGGGTCATGGCAGATATGCAGTATTTT
many	TRBJ2-3	TRBV12-3/TRBV12-4	TRBD1	CASTWDRDADTQYF	TGTGCCAGCACCTGGGACAGGGATGCAGATACGCAGTATTTT
-	TRBJ2-3	TRBV27	-	CASSLGARVATDTQYF	TGTGCCAGCAGTTTAGGGGCCCGGGTAGCCACAGATACGCAGTATTTT
-	TRBJ2-1	TRBV6-2/TRBV6-3	-	CASSPAGVGYEQFF	TGTGCCAGCAGTCCCGCAGGGGTCGGATATGAGCAGTTCTTC
once	TRBJ2-3	TRBV7-3	-	CASSLVGGRRATDTQYF	TGTGCCAGCAGCTTAGTCGGGGGGCGTCGTGCCACAGATACGCAGTATTTT